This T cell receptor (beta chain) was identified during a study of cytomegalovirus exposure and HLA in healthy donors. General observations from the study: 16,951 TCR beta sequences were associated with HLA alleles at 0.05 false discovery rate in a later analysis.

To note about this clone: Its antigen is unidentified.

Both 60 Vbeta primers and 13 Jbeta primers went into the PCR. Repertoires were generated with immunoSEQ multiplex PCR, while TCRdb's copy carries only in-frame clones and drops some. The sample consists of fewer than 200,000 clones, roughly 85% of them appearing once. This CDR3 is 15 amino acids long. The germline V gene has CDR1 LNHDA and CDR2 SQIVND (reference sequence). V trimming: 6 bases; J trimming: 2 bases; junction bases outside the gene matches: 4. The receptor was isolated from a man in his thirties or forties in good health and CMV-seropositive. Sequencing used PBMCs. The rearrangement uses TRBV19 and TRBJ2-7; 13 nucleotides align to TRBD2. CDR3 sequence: CASSTSGRAPYEQYF. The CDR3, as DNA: TGTGCCAGTAGCACTAGCGGGAGGGCTCCCTACGAGCAGTACTTC.